A single sample gave rise to the 14 T cell receptor beta chains below, sequenced in a study of T cells in Graves' hyperthyroidism and ophthalmopathy. Amplified TCR beta CDR3 regions came from RNA transcripts. TCR CDR3 regions were first amplified by RT-PCR with HTBI primers. One entry per CDR3 protein results from TCRdb running MiXCR on the multiplex PCR reads. Of around 660,000 distinct CDR3 sequences in the sample, 45% were seen once. Specimen: peripheral blood or thyroid tissue (not recorded which). The receptors shown here come from an adult man with Graves' disease, either hyperthyroidism or ophthalmopathy (not recorded which).

This clonotype came up a few times. CDR3 DNA: TGTGCCAGCAGCCTCCGAAGGTCCTACGAGCAGTACTTC. Translated, it gives CASSLRRSYEQYF. This rearrangement joins TRBV10-3 to TRBJ2-7, with D uncertain. V was cut by 10 bases and J by 1 base, with 14 bases left in between. Germline CDR1 reads ENHRY; CDR2 reads SYGVKD. CDR3 length: 13 amino acids.

The chain combines TRBV20-1 with TRBJ2-2; D uncertain. The CDR3 sequence is 15 residues long. CDR1 is DFQATT and CDR2 is SNEGSKA in the germline V gene (reference sequence). With 0 bases removed from V and 4 bases from J, the gap between germline ends came to 12 bases. CDR3 sequence (DNA): TGCAGTGCTAGAGATCTACGGAGTAGCACCGGGGAGCTGTTTTTT. It encodes CSARDLRSSTGELFF.

The chain uses TRBV19 and TRBJ1-2; 8 nucleotides match TRBD1. V lost 3 bases and J lost 2; bases outside the gene matches: 2. The CDR3 is made up of 14 amino acids. From germline, CDR1 is LNHDA and CDR2 SQIVND (reference sequence). The CDR3, as DNA: TGTGCCAGTAGTATGAGGACAGGGAACTATGGCTACACCTTC. It codes for CASSMRTGNYGYTF.

This chain connects TRBV25-1 to TRBJ1-3; 8 positions match TRBD1. V lost 7 bases, J lost 6 bases, and 8 bases stayed unmatched. Germline assignment: CDR1 MGHDK and CDR2 SYGVNS. The CDR3 has 14 amino acids. The chain's CDR3 is CASNSAGGENTIYF. The CDR3 DNA sequence: TGTGCCAGCAACTCCGCAGGGGGCGAAAACACCATATATTTT.

The V gene is TRBV4-1, the J gene TRBJ2-7; D gene uncertain. The germline V gene has CDR1 MGHRA and CDR2 YSYEKL. Trimming took off 1 base at V and 4 bases at J, with 11 bases between the two ends. The CDR3 sequence is 14 residues long. CDR3 sequence reads: CASSQGPTVYEQYF. Written as DNA, the CDR3 is TGCGCCAGCAGCCAAGGACCAACCGTATACGAGCAGTACTTC.

This chain uses TRBV29-1 with TRBJ1-2, with TRBD1 as a possible D gene (5 bases). The CDR3 is 13 amino acids. CDR1 is SQVTM, CDR2 ANQGSEA, per germline. V dropped 6 bases and J dropped 4 bases, with 15 bases sitting between them. In DNA form, the CDR3 reads TGCAGCGTGCCCCTCACAGGAGGCTATGGCTACACCTTC. This codes for CSVPLTGGYGYTF.

This clonotype has just a few counts. Here the CDR3 DNA reads TGTGCCAGCAGTTTCGCTCGGGCGCGCGAGACCCAGTACTTC. It encodes CASSFARARETQYF. The chain carries TRBV28 and TRBJ2-5; D not certain. Trimming removed 3 bases from V and 5 bases from J, with 13 bases in between. Germline loops: CDR1 MDHEN, CDR2 SYDVKM. The length of the CDR3 is 14 residues.

Comment on this clonotype: A read error is possible here, since a much larger clone lies one base away. The chain couples TRBV10-3 to TRBJ2-2; D is perhaps TRBD2 (6 bases). V was cut by 2 bases and J by 6 bases, with 10 bases left in between. CDR1 is ENHRY and CDR2 is SYGVKD in the germline V gene. This CDR3 is built from 14 residues. CDR3 DNA sequence: TGTGCCATCAGTGAGCTAGCGATGGCCGGGGAGCTGTTTTTT. It translates to CAISELAMAGELFF.

Notes on this clonotype: The junction does not match germline at one end; this may be a read error. The gene calls are TRBV7-9 and TRBJ1-1; weak D call: TRBD1 (5 bases). The CDR3 runs to 15 residues. The germline V gene has CDR1 SEHNR and CDR2 FQNEAQ (reference sequence). The CDR3 loop reads CASSLAGQLNAEAFF. DNA for the CDR3: TGTGCCAGCAGCTTGGCAGGGCAGTTGAACGCTGAAGCTTTCTTT.

About this clonotype itself: Its ends do not fully match the called genes, so a read error is possible. The chain links TRBV2 to TRBJ1-1; the D is unclear. From germline, CDR1 is SNHLY and CDR2 FYNNEI. The CDR3 runs to 13 residues. The CDR3 reads CGSGVETSTEAFF. Written as DNA, the CDR3 is TGTGGCAGCGGGGTGGAGACCAGCACTGAAGCTTTCTTT.

The rearrangement joins TRBV29-1 to TRBJ1-1; D is possibly TRBD1 (5 bases). The CDR3 is 12 residues long. CDR1 SQVTM and CDR2 ANQGSEA come from the germline V gene. The ends were cut back, 8 bases at V and 1 base at J, with 11 bases in the middle. CDR3 sequence reads: CSLGGTNTEAFF. The CDR3 coding sequence is TGCAGCTTGGGGGGAACGAACACTGAAGCTTTCTTT.

The rearrangement links TRBV29-1 to TRBJ2-7; possible D gene TRBD2, 5 bases. Per germline, CDR1 SQVTM and CDR2 ANQGSEA. V was trimmed by 6 bases and J by 8 bases, leaving 17 bases between them. This CDR3 is 12 amino acids long. The CDR3 DNA follows: TGCAGCGTCGCCGACGGAGGCAATCAGCAGTACTTC. Its protein is CSVADGGNQQYF.

This clonotype was observed a handful of times. The chain joins TRBV20-1 to TRBJ1-2; D may be TRBD1 (6 bases). From germline, CDR1 is DFQATT and CDR2 SNEGSKA (reference sequence). The germline V and J ends were trimmed by 1 base and 6 bases, with 12 bases remaining between them. The CDR3 has 13 amino acids. CDR3: CSARAGRGDGYTF. CDR3 nucleotide sequence: TGCAGTGCTAGAGCGGGCAGGGGCGATGGCTACACCTTC.

This clonotype came up a few times. The gene calls are TRBV7-8 and TRBJ2-7, with 7 bases aligning to TRBD2. There are 12 residues in the CDR3. V lost 9 bases to trimming and J lost 3 bases; unmatched junction nucleotides: 5. Germline V gene lookup returns CDR1 SGHVS and CDR2 FQNEAQ. The CDR3 protein is CARGGSGYEQYF. DNA for the CDR3: TGTGCCAGGGGCGGGAGCGGCTACGAGCAGTACTTC.